Listed below are T cell receptor beta chains from one sample, sequenced in a study of shared clonotypes between healthy human individuals. Assay used: immunoSEQ multiplex PCR; TCRdb lists only in-frame clones, some missing. This table holds some 2 million clones, just under 95% found once. Sequencing was carried out using naive CD8+ T cells sorted from blood. The receptors shown here come from a man aged 18 to 30 in good health. The CDR3 runs from the conserved cysteine through the conserved F or W. A D gene is named only where the DNA matches it firmly. The size entry is marked missing in some rows and otherwise reads once, few, many or a size class.

v_gene,abundance,j_gene,d_gene,CDR3aa,CDR3nt
TRBV27,NA,TRBJ2-3,TRBD2,CASSLGAGGDTQYF,TGTGCCAGCAGTTTAGGAGCGGGGGGGGATACGCAGTATTTT
TRBV9,NA,TRBJ2-1,NA,CASNVGEGAGAYNEQFF,TGTGCCAGCAACGTAGGAGAGGGTGCGGGGGCGTACAATGAGCAGTTCTTC
TRBV29-1,NA,TRBJ2-1,NA,CSGGVDNEQFF,TGCAGCGGGGGGGTGGACAATGAGCAGTTCTTC
TRBV19,NA,TRBJ1-6,NA,CASGGWSPLHF,TGTGCCAGCGGGGGTTGGTCACCCCTCCACTTT
TRBV30,NA,TRBJ2-1,NA,CAWSQLGLMNEQFF,TGTGCCTGGAGTCAACTAGGACTTATGAATGAGCAGTTCTTC
TRBV7-9,NA,TRBJ2-7,NA,CASSLSGEYEQYF,TGTGCCAGCAGCTTATCAGGAGAGTACGAGCAGTACTTC
TRBV2,NA,TRBJ2-7,NA,CASSDQGLGAYEQYF,TGTGCCAGCAGTGACCAAGGGCTTGGGGCCTACGAGCAGTACTTC
TRBV10-3,NA,TRBJ1-2,NA,CAIRHEYGYTF,TGTGCCATCCGTCATGAATATGGCTACACCTTC
TRBV7-9,NA,TRBJ2-7,TRBD2,CASSLVAGGPYEQYF,TGTGCCAGCAGCTTAGTGGCGGGAGGGCCGTACGAGCAGTACTTC
TRBV6-1,NA,TRBJ1-1,NA,CASSQRTVNTEAFF,TGTGCCAGCAGCCAGAGGACAGTGAACACTGAAGCTTTCTTT
TRBV7-9,once,TRBJ2-7,TRBD2,CASSHSGELYEQYF,TGTGCCAGCAGTCATAGCGGGGAGCTCTACGAGCAGTACTTC
TRBV27,NA,TRBJ2-5,NA,CASWKAETSGWETQYF,TGTGCCAGCTGGAAGGCGGAGACATCGGGTTGGGAGACCCAGTACTTC
TRBV18,NA,TRBJ2-4,TRBD1,CASSPGDRGRPNIQYF,TGTGCCAGCTCACCAGGGGACAGGGGCCGCCCTAACATTCAGTACTTC
TRBV5-1,NA,TRBJ1-1,NA,CASSLMDRNTEAFF,TGCGCCAGCAGCCTGATGGACAGGAACACTGAAGCTTTCTTT
TRBV7-9,NA,TRBJ2-3,NA,CASSSSQGKDTQYF,TGTGCCAGCAGCTCCTCACAGGGCAAAGATACGCAGTATTTT
TRBV28,NA,TRBJ1-5,NA,CASSPIGVGQPQHF,TGTGCCAGCAGTCCGATTGGGGTAGGACAGCCCCAGCATTTT
TRBV5-6,once,TRBJ2-7,NA,CASSSRGFYEQYF,TGTGCCAGCAGCTCCCGGGGCTTCTACGAGCAGTACTTC
TRBV10-2,NA,TRBJ1-2,NA,CASSETIGFKSNYGYTF,TGCGCCAGCAGTGAGACGATAGGTTTCAAGTCTAACTATGGCTACACCTTC
TRBV10-1,once,TRBJ2-7,NA,CASSEGRTYEQYF,TGCGCCAGCAGTGAGGGCAGGACCTACGAGCAGTACTTC
TRBV2,NA,TRBJ2-5,TRBD1,CASREGQGAIGRETQYF,TGTGCCAGCAGGGAAGGACAGGGGGCGATCGGGCGAGAGACCCAGTACTTC
TRBV5-4,NA,TRBJ2-7,NA,CASSTPGQGLYEQYF,TGTGCCAGCAGCACACCGGGACAAGGACTATACGAGCAGTACTTC
TRBV7-8,NA,TRBJ1-5,TRBD1,CASSPGQGAWQPQHF,TGTGCCAGCAGCCCGGGACAGGGGGCTTGGCAGCCCCAGCATTTT
TRBV14,NA,TRBJ1-2,TRBD1,CASSQAGTGGLHYGYTF,TGTGCCAGCAGCCAAGCTGGGACAGGGGGCTTGCATTATGGCTACACCTTC
TRBV4-3,NA,TRBJ2-1,TRBD2,CASSPLGTTNEQFF,TGCGCCAGCAGCCCCCTCGGGACTACAAATGAGCAGTTCTTC
TRBV6-1,few,TRBJ2-6,TRBD2,CATRGFGANVLTF,TGTGCCACGCGGGGGTTCGGGGCCAACGTCCTGACTTTC
TRBV4-1,NA,TRBJ2-2,TRBD2,CASSHGGVTGELFF,TGCGCCAGCAGCCACGGGGGGGTCACCGGGGAGCTGTTTTTT
TRBV5-6,NA,TRBJ2-7,NA,CASSLGRGFNEQYF,TGTGCCAGCAGCTTGGGTCGGGGGTTTAACGAGCAGTACTTC
TRBV7-9,NA,TRBJ1-4,NA,CASSLARGDEKLFF,TGTGCCAGCAGCTTAGCGCGTGGGGACGAAAAACTGTTTTTT
TRBV7-7,NA,TRBJ2-5,NA,CASSLGVVEGETQYF,TGTGCTAGCAGCTTAGGTGTTGTGGAAGGGGAGACCCAGTACTTC
TRBV6-1,NA,TRBJ2-3,NA,CASMASLISTDTQYF,TGTGCCAGCATGGCCAGCCTGATTAGCACAGATACGCAGTATTTT
TRBV6-4,NA,TRBJ1-2,TRBD1,CASRDRAPLYGYTF,TGTGCCAGCAGGGACAGGGCTCCCCTCTATGGCTACACCTTC
TRBV29-1,NA,TRBJ2-1,NA,CTTGTPSYNEQFF,TGCACCACCGGGACTCCATCCTACAATGAGCAGTTCTTC
TRBV6-6,once,TRBJ1-1,TRBD1,CASIRKQGESTEAFF,TGTGCCAGCATCAGAAAACAGGGGGAGTCCACTGAAGCTTTCTTT
TRBV7-9,NA,TRBJ2-1,TRBD1,CASSLAGGEYNEQFF,TGTGCCAGCAGCTTAGCAGGGGGCGAATACAATGAGCAGTTCTTC
TRBV30,NA,TRBJ2-7,NA,CAWSGGRQTSSYEQYF,TGTGCCTGGAGTGGGGGGCGACAGACCAGCTCCTACGAGCAGTACTTC
TRBV4-1,NA,TRBJ1-2,NA,CASRKGQGDYGYTF,TGCGCCAGCAGGAAGGGGCAGGGCGATTATGGCTACACCTTC
TRBV6-1,NA,TRBJ2-1,NA,CASSVILLGSPAYNEQFF,TGTGCCAGCAGTGTTATACTACTCGGGAGCCCGGCCTACAATGAGCAGTTCTTC
TRBV11-2,NA,TRBJ1-1,NA,CASSLALQGTEAFF,TGTGCCAGCAGCTTAGCCCTACAGGGCACTGAAGCTTTCTTT
TRBV28,NA,TRBJ2-6,TRBD2,CASSLREAGANVLTF,TGTGCCAGCAGTTTGCGGGAGGCTGGGGCCAACGTCCTGACTTTC
TRBV27,NA,TRBJ1-2,NA,CASSPAASYGYTF,TGTGCCAGCAGTCCGGCTGCCTCTTATGGCTACACCTTC
TRBV6-1,NA,TRBJ2-4,NA,CASRARSEHIQYF,TGTGCCAGCAGGGCCAGGAGCGAGCACATTCAGTACTTC
TRBV5-1,NA,TRBJ2-2,NA,CASSLAGELFF,TGCGCCAGCAGCTTGGCCGGGGAGCTGTTTTTT
TRBV10-3,NA,TRBJ2-5,TRBD1,CAISPGTGEQETQYF,TGTGCCATCAGTCCCGGGACAGGGGAACAAGAGACCCAGTACTTC
TRBV7-9,once,TRBJ2-3,TRBD1,CASSPVTGGADTQYF,TGTGCCAGCAGCCCTGTTACAGGGGGAGCAGATACGCAGTATTTT
TRBV7-8,NA,TRBJ1-4,NA,CASSLDSVGEKLFF,TGTGCCAGCAGCCTAGATTCGGTGGGTGAAAAACTGTTTTTT
TRBV7-6,NA,TRBJ2-2,NA,CASSLVVEGIGGELFF,TGTGCCAGCAGCTTAGTAGTGGAAGGGATCGGCGGGGAGCTGTTTTTT
TRBV30,NA,TRBJ2-1,NA,CASSETNNEQFF,TGTGCCTCCTCTGAAACTAACAATGAGCAGTTCTTC